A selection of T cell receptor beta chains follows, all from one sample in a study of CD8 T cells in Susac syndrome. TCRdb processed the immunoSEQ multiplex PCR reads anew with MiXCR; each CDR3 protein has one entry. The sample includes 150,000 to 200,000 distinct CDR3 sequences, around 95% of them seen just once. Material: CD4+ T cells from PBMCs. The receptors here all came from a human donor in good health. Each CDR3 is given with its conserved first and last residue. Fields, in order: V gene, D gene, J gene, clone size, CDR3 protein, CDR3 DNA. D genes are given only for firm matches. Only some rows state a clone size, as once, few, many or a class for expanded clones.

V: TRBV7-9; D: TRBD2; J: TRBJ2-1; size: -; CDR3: CASSLRSAGELNNEQFF; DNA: TGTGCCAGCAGCCTCAGATCAGCGGGGGAGCTGAACAATGAGCAGTTCTTC
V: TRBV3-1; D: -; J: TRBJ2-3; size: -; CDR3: CASSQALSTDTQYF; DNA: TGTGCCAGCAGCCAAGCCCTTAGCACAGATACGCAGTATTTT
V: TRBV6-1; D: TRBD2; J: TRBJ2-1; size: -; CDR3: CASSGTSGGPRRSNEQFF; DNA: TGTGCCAGCAGCGGGACTAGCGGGGGTCCCAGGCGGAGCAATGAGCAGTTCTTC
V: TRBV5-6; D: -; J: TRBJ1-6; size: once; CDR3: CASSFTRQEDSPLHF; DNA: TGTGCCAGCAGCTTTACCCGACAGGAAGATTCACCCCTCCACTTT
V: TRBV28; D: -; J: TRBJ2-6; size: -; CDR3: CASSSSAADSTSGANVLTF; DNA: TGTGCCAGCAGTTCATCCGCCGCCGACAGCACCTCTGGGGCCAACGTCCTGACTTTC
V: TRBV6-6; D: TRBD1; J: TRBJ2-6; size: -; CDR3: CASSETGTGANVLTF; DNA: TGTGCCAGCAGTGAGACAGGGACTGGGGCCAACGTCCTGACTTTC
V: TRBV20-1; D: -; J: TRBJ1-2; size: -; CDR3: CSARRPATGGSGYTF; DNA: TGCAGTGCCCGCCGCCCCGCTACAGGAGGGAGCGGCTACACCTTC
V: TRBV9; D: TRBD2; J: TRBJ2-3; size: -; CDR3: CASSVWRGGSTDTQYF; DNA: TGTGCCAGCAGCGTATGGCGGGGGGGCAGCACAGATACGCAGTATTTT
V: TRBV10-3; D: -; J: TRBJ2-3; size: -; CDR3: CAIKFQGEADTQYF; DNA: TGTGCCATCAAGTTTCAGGGAGAGGCGGATACGCAGTATTTT
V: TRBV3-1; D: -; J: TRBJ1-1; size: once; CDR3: CASSHHSEQNTEAFF; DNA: TGTGCCAGCAGCCACCACAGTGAACAAAACACTGAAGCTTTCTTT
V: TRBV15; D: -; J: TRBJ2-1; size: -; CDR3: CATSRGENEQFF; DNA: TGTGCCACCAGCAGAGGCGAGAATGAGCAGTTCTTC
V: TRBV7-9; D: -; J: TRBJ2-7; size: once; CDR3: CASSLSSDIGQQYF; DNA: TGTGCCAGCAGCTTATCGTCCGACATCGGTCAGCAGTACTTC
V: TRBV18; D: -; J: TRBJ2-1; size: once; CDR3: CASSPPITREQFF; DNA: TGTGCCAGCTCACCACCGATCACCAGAGAGCAGTTCTTC
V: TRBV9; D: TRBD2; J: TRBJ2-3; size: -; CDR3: CASNAGGRADTQYF; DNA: TGTGCCAGCAACGCGGGGGGGCGAGCAGATACGCAGTATTTT
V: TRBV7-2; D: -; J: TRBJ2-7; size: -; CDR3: CASSSTGFKQYF; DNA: TGTGCCAGCAGCTCAACGGGGTTTAAGCAGTACTTC
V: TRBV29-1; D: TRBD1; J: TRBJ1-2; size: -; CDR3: CSVWDRPLHF; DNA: TGCAGCGTTTGGGACAGGCCCCTCCACTTC
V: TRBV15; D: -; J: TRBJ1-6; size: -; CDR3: CAIAQGYTSPLHF; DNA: TGTGCCATCGCCCAGGGGTATACTTCACCCCTCCACTTT
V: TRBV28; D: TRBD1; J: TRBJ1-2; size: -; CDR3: CASRTGQGVRGYTF; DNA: TGTGCCAGCAGAACCGGACAGGGGGTGCGTGGCTACACCTTC
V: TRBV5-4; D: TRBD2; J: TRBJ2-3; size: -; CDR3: CASSQSASGADTQYF; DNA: TGTGCCAGCAGCCAATCGGCTAGCGGGGCAGATACGCAGTATTTT
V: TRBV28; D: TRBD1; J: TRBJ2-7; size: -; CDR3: CASSPTGTGAYEQYF; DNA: TGTGCCAGCAGTCCAACCGGGACAGGGGCCTACGAGCAGTACTTC
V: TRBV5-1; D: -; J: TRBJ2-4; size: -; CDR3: CASSLDGQNIQYF; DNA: TGCGCCAGCAGCTTGGACGGGCAAAACATTCAGTACTTC
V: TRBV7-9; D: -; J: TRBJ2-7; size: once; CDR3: CASSRGQPYEQYF; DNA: TGTGCCAGCAGCCGAGGACAGCCTTACGAGCAGTACTTC
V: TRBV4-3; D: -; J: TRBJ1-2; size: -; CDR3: CASSQDHLGGYTF; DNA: TGCGCCAGCAGCCAAGATCACCTTGGGGGCTACACCTTC
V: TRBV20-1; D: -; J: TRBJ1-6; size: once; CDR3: CSARPEYWQDNSPLHF; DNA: TGCAGTGCTAGACCCGAGTATTGGCAGGACAATTCACCCCTCCACTTT
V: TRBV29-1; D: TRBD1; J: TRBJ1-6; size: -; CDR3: CSVTTGNNSPLHF; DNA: TGCAGCGTTACGACAGGGAATAATTCACCCCTCCACTTT
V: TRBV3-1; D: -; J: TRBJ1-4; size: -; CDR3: CASSEATNEKLFF; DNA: TGTGCCAGCAGCGAAGCAACTAATGAAAAACTGTTTTTT
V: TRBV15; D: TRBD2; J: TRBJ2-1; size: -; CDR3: CATSRGLAGGNEQFF; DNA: TGTGCCACCAGCAGAGGACTAGCGGGGGGCAATGAGCAGTTCTTC
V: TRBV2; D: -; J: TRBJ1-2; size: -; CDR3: CASSEDSSVYGYTF; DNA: TGTGCCAGCAGTGAGGACAGCTCCGTATATGGCTACACCTTC
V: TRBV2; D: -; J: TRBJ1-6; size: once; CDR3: CASSGDPGSPLHF; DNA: TGTGCCAGCAGTGGAGACCCCGGTTCACCCCTCCACTTT
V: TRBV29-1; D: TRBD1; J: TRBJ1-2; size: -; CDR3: CSVEDRGFNYGYTF; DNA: TGCAGCGTTGAGGACAGGGGGTTTAACTATGGCTACACCTTC
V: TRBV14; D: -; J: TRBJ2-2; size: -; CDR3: CASSQLGRTGELFF; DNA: TGTGCCAGCAGCCAATTAGGGCGCACCGGGGAGCTGTTTTTT
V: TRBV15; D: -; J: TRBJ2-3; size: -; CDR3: CATSRSGERDTDTQYF; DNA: TGTGCCACCAGCAGATCGGGGGAAAGGGACACAGATACGCAGTATTTT
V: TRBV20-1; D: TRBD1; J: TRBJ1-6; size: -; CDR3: CSASGTGGDNSPLHF; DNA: TGCAGTGCTTCCGGGACAGGGGGTGATAATTCACCCCTCCACTTT
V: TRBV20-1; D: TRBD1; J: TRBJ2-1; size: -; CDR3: CSATTGGRGNEQFF; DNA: TGCAGTGCCACAACAGGGGGAAGGGGCAATGAGCAGTTCTTC
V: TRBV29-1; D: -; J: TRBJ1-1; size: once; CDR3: CSAREGRRKTEAFF; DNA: TGCAGCGCGCGGGAGGGGCGGAGAAAGACTGAAGCTTTCTTT
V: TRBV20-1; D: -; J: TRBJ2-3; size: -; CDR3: CSAELWDTQYF; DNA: TGCAGTGCTGAACTTTGGGATACGCAGTATTTT
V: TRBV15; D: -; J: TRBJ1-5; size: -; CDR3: CATREGVGDQPQHF; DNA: TGTGCCACCAGGGAGGGGGTGGGGGATCAGCCCCAGCATTTT
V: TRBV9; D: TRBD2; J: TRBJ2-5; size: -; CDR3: CASSVLAGVQETQYF; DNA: TGTGCCAGCAGCGTACTAGCGGGGGTTCAAGAGACCCAGTACTTC
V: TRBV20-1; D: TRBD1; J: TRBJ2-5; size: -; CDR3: CSARDLDRGGETQYF; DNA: TGCAGTGCTAGAGATTTGGACAGGGGAGGAGAGACCCAGTACTTC
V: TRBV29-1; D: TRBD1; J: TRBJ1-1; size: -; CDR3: CSVRGTGVTEAFF; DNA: TGCAGCGTCAGGGGGACAGGGGTAACTGAAGCTTTCTTT
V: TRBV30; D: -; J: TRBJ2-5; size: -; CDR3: CAWSKGVQETQYF; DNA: TGTGCCTGGAGTAAGGGAGTACAAGAGACCCAGTACTTC
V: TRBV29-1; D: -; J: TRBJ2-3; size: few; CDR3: CSPGAITDTQYF; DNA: TGCAGCCCGGGGGCAATCACAGATACGCAGTATTTT
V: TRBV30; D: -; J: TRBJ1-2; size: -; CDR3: CAWSVRGAYGYTF; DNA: TGTGCCTGGAGTGTCAGGGGTGCCTATGGCTACACCTTC
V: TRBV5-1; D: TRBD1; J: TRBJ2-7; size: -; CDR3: CASSLEGQGYEQYF; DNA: TGCGCCAGCAGCTTGGAGGGACAGGGTTACGAGCAGTACTTC
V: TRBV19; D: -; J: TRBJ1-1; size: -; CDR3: CASSPTRESTEAFF; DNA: TGTGCCAGTAGCCCCACCAGGGAATCCACTGAAGCTTTCTTT
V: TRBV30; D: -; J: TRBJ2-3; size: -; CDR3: CAWNIPNRSTDTQYF; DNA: TGTGCCTGGAATATACCGAACAGAAGCACAGATACGCAGTATTTT
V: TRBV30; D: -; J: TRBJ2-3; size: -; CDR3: CAWSVGTDTQYF; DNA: TGTGCCTGGAGTGTTGGTACAGATACGCAGTATTTT
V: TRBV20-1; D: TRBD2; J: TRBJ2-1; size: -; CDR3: CSARDPSGGAYNEQFF; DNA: TGCAGTGCTAGAGACCCTAGCGGGGGGGCATACAATGAGCAGTTCTTC
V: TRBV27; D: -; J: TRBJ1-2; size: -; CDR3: CASSPQGTGGYTF; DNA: TGTGCCAGCAGTCCCCAGGGGACTGGAGGCTACACCTTC
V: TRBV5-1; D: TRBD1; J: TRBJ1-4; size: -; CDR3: CASSFSGTGEVLFF; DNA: TGCGCCAGCAGCTTTTCCGGGACAGGCGAAGTACTGTTTTTT
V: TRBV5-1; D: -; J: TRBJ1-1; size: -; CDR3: CASSLRESLTDTEAFF; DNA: TGCGCCAGCAGCCTCAGGGAGAGTTTGACGGACACTGAAGCTTTCTTT
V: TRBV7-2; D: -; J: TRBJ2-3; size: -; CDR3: CASSLSPRGDTQYF; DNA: TGTGCCAGCAGCTTAAGTCCCCGTGGGGATACGCAGTATTTT
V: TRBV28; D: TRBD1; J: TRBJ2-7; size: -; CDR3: CASSATGVEQYF; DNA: TGTGCCAGCAGTGCGACAGGGGTCGAGCAGTACTTC
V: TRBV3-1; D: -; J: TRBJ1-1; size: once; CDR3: CASSQTHQNTEAFF; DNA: TGTGCCAGCAGCCAAACACACCAGAACACTGAAGCTTTCTTT
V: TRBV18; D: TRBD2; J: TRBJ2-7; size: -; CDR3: CASSYGTSSFYEQYF; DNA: TGTGCCAGCTCCTATGGGACTAGCAGTTTCTACGAGCAGTACTTC